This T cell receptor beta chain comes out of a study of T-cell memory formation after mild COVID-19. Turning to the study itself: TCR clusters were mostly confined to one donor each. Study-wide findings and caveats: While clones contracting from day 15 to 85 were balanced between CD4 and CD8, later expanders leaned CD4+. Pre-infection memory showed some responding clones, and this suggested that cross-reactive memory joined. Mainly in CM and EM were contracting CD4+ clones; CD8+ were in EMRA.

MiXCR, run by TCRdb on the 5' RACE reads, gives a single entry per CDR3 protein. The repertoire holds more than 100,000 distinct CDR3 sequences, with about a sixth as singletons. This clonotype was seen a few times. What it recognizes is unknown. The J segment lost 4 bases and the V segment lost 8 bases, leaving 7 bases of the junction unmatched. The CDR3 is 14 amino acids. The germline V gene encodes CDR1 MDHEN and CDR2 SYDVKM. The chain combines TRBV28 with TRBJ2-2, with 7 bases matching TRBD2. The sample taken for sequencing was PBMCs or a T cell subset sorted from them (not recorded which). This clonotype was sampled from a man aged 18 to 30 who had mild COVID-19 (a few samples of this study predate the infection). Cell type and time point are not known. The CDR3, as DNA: TGTGCCAGCGGGGGGGAATCCTTCACCGGGGAGCTGTTTTTT. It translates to CASGGESFTGELFF.